This T cell receptor beta chain is from a study of regulatory T cells in long-lasting Graves disease. Looking at the study overall: Under 3 months of antithyroid drugs had been taken by newly diagnosed Graves' patients.

V trimming: 2 bases; J trimming: 8 bases; junction bases outside the gene matches: 14. This CDR3 is built from 16 residues. Relying on iRepertoire HTBI primers and Arm-PCR of CDR3 regions, the team built TCR beta libraries. In TCRdb, the multiplex PCR reads were re-called with MiXCR into one record per CDR3 protein. The table lists 440,000 or so distinct CDR3 sequences, over 15% of them singletons. This clonotype has ten or more counts. The sample's time point: newly diagnosed GD, antithyroid drugs for less than 3 months. Making the TCR library involved RNA that had been extracted from PBMCs. These sequences were also reported in another study, on T cells in Graves' hyperthyroidism and ophthalmopathy. That source adds: Calling Graves' hyperthyroidism stable meant ophthalmopathy did not progress within 18 months. The primer set for the first-round RT-PCR of the TCR CDR3 was HTBI. Progression to ophthalmopathy was predicted a median of about six months early.

This chain connects TRBV12-3 or TRBV12-4 to TRBJ1-2, with 7 bases lining up with TRBD1. The sample consisted of peripheral blood mononuclear cells (PBMCs), taken at new diagnosis, from a patient treated with antithyroid drugs. The receptor was isolated from a woman between 25 and 40 years old with Graves disease. CDR3 protein: CASSLTAGGGSRGYTF. The DNA of the CDR3 is TGTGCCAGCAGTTTAACGGCAGGGGGAGGATCAAGGGGCTACACCTTC.